The following is a T cell receptor beta chain sequence with its context. The antigen remains undetermined. The data were obtained in a study of T cells in localized non-small cell lung cancer. Overall study results and limits: Blood T cell density predicted longer survival; adjacent-lung clonality, shorter. Sequencing was restricted to one tumor region; therefore, heterogeneity remains possible. Uninvolved nearby lung showed the greatest T cell clonality, exceeding that found in tumor. A median of approximately 54 clones ranked among the top 100 in tumor appeared in adjacent lung.

TCRdb keeps only in-frame clones here, not all; method: immunoSEQ multiplex PCR. The sample comprises roughly 90,000 clones, approximately 91% of which are singletons, and 4.1% rests with the top ten. Looked up from germline, CDR1 is KGHSH and CDR2 is LQKENI. V shed 5 bases and J shed 1 base, with 23 bases lying between them. There are 18 residues in the CDR3. The TCR was taken from a woman aged 40-70 years with stage II squamous cell lung carcinoma. The sequencing used PBMCs, collected before any cancer treatment. The rearrangement links TRBV18 to TRBJ1-1; D gene ambiguous. The CDR3 region has the DNA TGTGCCAGCTCATCGGCCAATACAGCTTCGCCAAGGAACACTGAAGCTTTCTTT. This translates into CASSSANTASPRNTEAFF.